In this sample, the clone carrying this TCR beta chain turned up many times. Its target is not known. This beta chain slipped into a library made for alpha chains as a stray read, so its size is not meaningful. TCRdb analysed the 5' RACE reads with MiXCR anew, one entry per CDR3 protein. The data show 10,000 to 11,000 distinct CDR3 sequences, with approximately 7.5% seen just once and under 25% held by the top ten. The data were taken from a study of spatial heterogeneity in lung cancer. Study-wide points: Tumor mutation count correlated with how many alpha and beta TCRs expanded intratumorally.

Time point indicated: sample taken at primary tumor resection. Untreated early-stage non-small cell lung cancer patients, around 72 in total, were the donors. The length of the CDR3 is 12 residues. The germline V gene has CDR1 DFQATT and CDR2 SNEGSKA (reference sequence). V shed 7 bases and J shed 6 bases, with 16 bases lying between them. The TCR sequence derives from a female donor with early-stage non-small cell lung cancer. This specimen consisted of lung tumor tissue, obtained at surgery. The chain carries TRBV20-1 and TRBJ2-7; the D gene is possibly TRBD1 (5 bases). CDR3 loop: CSVSGQISEQYF. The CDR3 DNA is TGCAGTGTATCAGGACAAATTTCCGAGCAGTACTTC.